The TCR beta chain described here comes from a study of blood T cells in healthy people across ages. Primed by a sample-barcoded 5' primer and a J-beta primer mix, a second PCR proceeded for 7 to 11 cycles. TCRdb recomputed calls from the 5' RACE reads with MiXCR, one row per CDR3 protein. The table lists approximately 1.5 million distinct CDR3 sequences, around 35% of them singletons. The V end was cut by 1 base, the J end by 0 bases, with 4 bases between. Germline V CDR1 and CDR2: DFQATT, SNEGSKA (reference sequence). The CDR3 sequence is 14 residues long. Those donating, healthy Caucasian individuals from Russia, were aged 6 to 90. This clonotype was counted at least ten times. The antigen is unknown. Regarding the study as a whole: Aged donors had fewer naive CD4+ cells and lower diversity than long-lived donors.

The TCR originated in a woman aged 30 to 39 in good health. The source material was blood. The J gene is TRBJ2-6, the V gene TRBV20-1; no reliable D call. The CDR3 nucleotides read TGCAGTGCTAGAGGTGTCTCTGGGGCCAACGTCCTGACTTTC. Protein product: CSARGVSGANVLTF.